This T cell receptor (beta chain) comes out of a study of T cells in Graves' hyperthyroidism and ophthalmopathy. Study summary: It was at initial diagnosis, before any treatment, that peripheral blood was collected. Study-level points and caveats: In the analysis, a 13 V-J model separated ophthalmopathy from stable hyperthyroidism.

About this clonotype: Its antigen is still unknown.

Thyroid ultrasound, orbital computed tomography, clinical symptoms, and serum thyroxine and TRAb underpinned diagnoses. The CDR3 consists of 15 residues. Germline CDR1 SQVTM, CDR2 ANQGSEA. The V gene end was trimmed by 6 bases and the J gene end by 1 base; junction bases not matched to a gene: 8. Researchers took RNA transcripts and amplified the TCR beta CDR3 regions from them. The TCR CDR3 first-round RT-PCR relied on the HTBI primer set. TCRdb ran MiXCR on the multiplex PCR reads and lists one entry per CDR3 protein. The sample includes some 500,000 distinct CDR3 sequences, about 16% of them seen just once.

The sequenced sample consisted of blood. The receptor's source is a woman aged 25 to 39 with Graves' ophthalmopathy. The V call is TRBV29-1, the J call TRBJ1-2; the match to TRBD1 covers 10 bases. CDR3 in DNA: TGCAGCGTGGCGGGACAGGGGAAGGGTAACTATGGCTACACCTTC. Its protein product is CSVAGQGKGNYGYTF.